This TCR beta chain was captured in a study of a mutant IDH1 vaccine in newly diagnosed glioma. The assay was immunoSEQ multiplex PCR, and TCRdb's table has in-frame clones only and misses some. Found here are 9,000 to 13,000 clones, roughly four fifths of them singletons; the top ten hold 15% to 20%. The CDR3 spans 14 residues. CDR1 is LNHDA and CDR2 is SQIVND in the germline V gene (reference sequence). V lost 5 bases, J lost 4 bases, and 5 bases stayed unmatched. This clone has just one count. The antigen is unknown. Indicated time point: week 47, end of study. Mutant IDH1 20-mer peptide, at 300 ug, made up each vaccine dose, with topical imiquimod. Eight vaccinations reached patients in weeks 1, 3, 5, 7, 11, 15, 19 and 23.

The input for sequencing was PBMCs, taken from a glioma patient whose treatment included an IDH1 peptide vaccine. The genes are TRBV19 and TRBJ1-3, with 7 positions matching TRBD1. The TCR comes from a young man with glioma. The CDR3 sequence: CASSYRGAGNTIYF. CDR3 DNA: TGTGCCAGTAGTTACAGGGGCGCGGGAAACACCATATATTTT.